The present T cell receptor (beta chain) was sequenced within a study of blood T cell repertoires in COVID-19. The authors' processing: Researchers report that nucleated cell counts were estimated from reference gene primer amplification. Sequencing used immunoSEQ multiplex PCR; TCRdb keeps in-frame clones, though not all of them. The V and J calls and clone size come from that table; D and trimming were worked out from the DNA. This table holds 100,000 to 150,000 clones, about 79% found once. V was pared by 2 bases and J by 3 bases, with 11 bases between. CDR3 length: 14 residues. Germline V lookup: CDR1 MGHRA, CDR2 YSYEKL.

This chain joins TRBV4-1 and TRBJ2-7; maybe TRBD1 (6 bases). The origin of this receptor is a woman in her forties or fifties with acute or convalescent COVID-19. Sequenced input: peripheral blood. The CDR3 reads CASSQNRENYEQYF. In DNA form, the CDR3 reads TGCGCCAGCAGCCAAAACAGGGAGAACTACGAGCAGTACTTC.